This TCR beta chain is from a study of regulatory T cells in long-lasting Graves disease. Library construction for TCR beta used iRepertoire HTBI primers and Arm-PCR of CDR3 regions. TCRdb fed the multiplex PCR reads into MiXCR, producing one record per CDR3 protein. The sample holds about 340,000 distinct CDR3 sequences, roughly 21% seen once. This clonotype occurred many times. Time point given: persistent/refractory GD, antithyroid drugs over 5 years with positive TRAb. PBMCs were the source of the RNA used for TCR sequencing. V was clipped by 6 bases and J by 9 bases; unmatched bases: 17. The CDR3 is made up of 15 amino acids. Germline V gives CDR1 MDHEN, CDR2 SYDVKM.

The material sequenced was peripheral blood mononuclear cells (PBMCs), taken when the disease was refractory, from a patient treated with antithyroid drugs. The chain carries TRBV28 and TRBJ2-7; TRBD2 agrees at 7 bases. The source is a female donor with Graves disease. The CDR3 loop reads CASRGTGEGPVGQYF. CDR3 DNA: TGTGCCAGCAGGGGAACGGGGGAGGGCCCCGTTGGGCAGTACTTC.